One and the same sample provided the 5 T cell receptor beta chains below, sequenced in a study of blood T cell repertoires in COVID-19. Produced via immunoSEQ multiplex PCR; TCRdb's table is partial and in-frame only. The sample has about 60,000 clones, approximately 90% seen once. The sequenced sample consisted of peripheral blood. The origin of the receptors is a human donor with active COVID-19. The donor label of this sample is uncertain.

V is TRBV28 and J is TRBJ2-2, with TRBD2 identical over 11 bases. V lost 6 bases to trimming and J lost 4 bases; unmatched junction nucleotides: 7. The length of the CDR3 is 16 residues. Germline values: CDR1 MDHEN, CDR2 SYDVKM. CDR3 nucleotide sequence: TGTGCCAGCAGGACCCCCCTAGCGGGAGGCACCGGGGAGCTGTTTTTT. It is translated as CASRTPLAGGTGELFF.

The rearrangement joins TRBV5-1 to TRBJ2-7; 7 nucleotides match TRBD1. The CDR3 is 14 residues long. In germline, CDR1 is SGHRS, CDR2 YFSETQ. After removal of 0 bases from V and 5 bases from J, the junction contained 5 bases not matched to a gene. Here the CDR3 DNA reads TGCGCCAGCAGCTTGGACAGGGGCTGGGACGAGCAGTACTTC. It is translated as CASSLDRGWDEQYF. The full variable domain, completed using reference TRBV5-1 and TRBJ2-7, is KAGVTQTPRYLIKTRGQQVTLSCSPISGHRSVSWYQQTPGQGLQFLFEYFSETQRNKGNFPGRFSGRQFSNSRSEMNVSTLELGDSALYLCASSLDRGWDEQYFGPGTRLTVT.

The chain carries TRBV30 and TRBJ2-2; D gene unclear. Trimming took off 3 bases at V and 0 bases at J, with 11 bases between the two ends. Per germline, CDR1 GTSNPN and CDR2 SVGIG (reference sequence). This CDR3 region has 15 residues. The CDR3 loop reads CAWSHPSTNTGELFF. CDR3 DNA: TGTGCCTGGAGCCATCCCAGTACGAACACCGGGGAGCTGTTTTTT.

This clone has just one count. The chain combines TRBV7-9 with TRBJ2-1, with TRBD2 matching 11 bases. The J segment lost 4 bases and the V segment lost 6 bases, leaving 8 bases of the junction unmatched. Germline CDR1 is SEHNR and CDR2 is FQNEAQ (reference sequence). The CDR3 contains 16 residues. The CDR3 here is CASSAEGLADYNEQFF. CDR3 sequence (DNA): TGTGCCAGCAGTGCTGAGGGACTAGCGGATTACAATGAGCAGTTCTTC.

The chain uses TRBV19 and TRBJ2-7; unclear D gene. The CDR3 length is 13 residues. V was cut by 7 bases and J by 1 base, with 11 bases left in between. Germline V gene sequence: CDR1 LNHDA, CDR2 SQIVND (reference sequence). In nucleotides, the CDR3 is TGTGCCAGTAATTCCCTCGGTTCCTACGAGCAGTACTTC. The encoded protein is CASNSLGSYEQYF.